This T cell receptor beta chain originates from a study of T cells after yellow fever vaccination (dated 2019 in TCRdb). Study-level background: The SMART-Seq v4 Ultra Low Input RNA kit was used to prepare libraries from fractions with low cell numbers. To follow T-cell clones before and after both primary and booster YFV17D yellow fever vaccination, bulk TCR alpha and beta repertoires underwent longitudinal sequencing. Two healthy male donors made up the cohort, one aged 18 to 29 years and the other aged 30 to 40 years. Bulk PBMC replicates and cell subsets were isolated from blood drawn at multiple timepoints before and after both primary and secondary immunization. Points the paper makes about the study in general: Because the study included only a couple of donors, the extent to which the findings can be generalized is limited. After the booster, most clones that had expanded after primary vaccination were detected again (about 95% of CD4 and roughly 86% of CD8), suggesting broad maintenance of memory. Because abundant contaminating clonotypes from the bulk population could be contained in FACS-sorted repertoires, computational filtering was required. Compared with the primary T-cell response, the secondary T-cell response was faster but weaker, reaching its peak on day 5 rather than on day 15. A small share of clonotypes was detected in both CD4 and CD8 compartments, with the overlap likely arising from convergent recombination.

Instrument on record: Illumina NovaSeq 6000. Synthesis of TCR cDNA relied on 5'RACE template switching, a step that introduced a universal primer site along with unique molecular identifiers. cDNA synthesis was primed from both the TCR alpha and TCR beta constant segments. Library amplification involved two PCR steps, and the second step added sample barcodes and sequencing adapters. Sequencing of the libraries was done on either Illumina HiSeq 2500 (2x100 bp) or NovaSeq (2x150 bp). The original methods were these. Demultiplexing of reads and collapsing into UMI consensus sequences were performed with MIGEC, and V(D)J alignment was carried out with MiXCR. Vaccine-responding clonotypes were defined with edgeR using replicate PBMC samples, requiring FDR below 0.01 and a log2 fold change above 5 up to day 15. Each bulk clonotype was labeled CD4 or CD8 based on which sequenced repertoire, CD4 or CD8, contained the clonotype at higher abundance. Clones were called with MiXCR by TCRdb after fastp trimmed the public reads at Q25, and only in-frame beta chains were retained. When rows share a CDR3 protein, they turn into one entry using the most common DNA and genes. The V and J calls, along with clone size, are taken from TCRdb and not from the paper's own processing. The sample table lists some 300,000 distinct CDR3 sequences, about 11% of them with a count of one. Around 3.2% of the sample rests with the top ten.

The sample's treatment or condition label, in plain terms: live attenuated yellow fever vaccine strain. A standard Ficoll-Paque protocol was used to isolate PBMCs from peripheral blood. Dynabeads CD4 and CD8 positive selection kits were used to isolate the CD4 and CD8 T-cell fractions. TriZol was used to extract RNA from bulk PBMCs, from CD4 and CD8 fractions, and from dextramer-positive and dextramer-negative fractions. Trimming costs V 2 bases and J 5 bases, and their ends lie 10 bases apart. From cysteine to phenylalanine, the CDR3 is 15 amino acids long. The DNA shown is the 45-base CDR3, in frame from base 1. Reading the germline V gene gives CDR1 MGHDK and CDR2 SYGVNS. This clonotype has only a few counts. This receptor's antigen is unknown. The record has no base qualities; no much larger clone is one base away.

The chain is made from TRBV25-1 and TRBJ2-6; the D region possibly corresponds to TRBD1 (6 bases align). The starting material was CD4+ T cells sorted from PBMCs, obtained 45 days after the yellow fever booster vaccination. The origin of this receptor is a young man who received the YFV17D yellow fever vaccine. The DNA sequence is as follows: TGTGCCAGCAGTGAAGGGGGCAGGTGGGCCAACGTCCTGACTTTC. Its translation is CASSEGGRWANVLTF.